The sequence of this TCR beta chain was determined in a study of control samples from healthy donors and cancer patients (dated by TCRdb to 2020 to 2022). Receptor libraries were prepared by the immunoSEQ multiplex PCR assay. Imported from immuneACCESS, the table was reduced by TCRdb to in-frame sequences with V and J called. These copies leave out some clones; in studies compared against another copy, an unresolved V gene accounts for under half, and the cause of the remainder is not known. The sample data list some 100,000 clones, and around 88% of these were observed just once. The ten largest make up less than 15% of the sample. From its cysteine to its phenylalanine, the CDR3 spans 15 amino acids. This entry keeps only the CDR3 DNA: 45 bases, framed from base 1. For this chain, trimming is 5 bases at the V end and 1 base at the J end, and the number of junction bases without a gene match is 3. According to the germline V gene (reference sequence), CDR1 reads LNHDA and CDR2 reads SQIVND.

A remark on this clone: What antigen it recognizes has not been identified. No qualities accompany the bases; no much larger clone lies one base away.

This TCR came from a man younger than 40 in good health. The specimen sequenced was blood. The V and J genes are TRBV19 and TRBJ2-3, with 10 bases aligning to TRBD1. The CDR3 has the sequence CASSRTGGRTDTQYF. The DNA sequence is TGTGCCAGTAGTCGGACAGGGGGTCGCACAGATACGCAGTATTTT.